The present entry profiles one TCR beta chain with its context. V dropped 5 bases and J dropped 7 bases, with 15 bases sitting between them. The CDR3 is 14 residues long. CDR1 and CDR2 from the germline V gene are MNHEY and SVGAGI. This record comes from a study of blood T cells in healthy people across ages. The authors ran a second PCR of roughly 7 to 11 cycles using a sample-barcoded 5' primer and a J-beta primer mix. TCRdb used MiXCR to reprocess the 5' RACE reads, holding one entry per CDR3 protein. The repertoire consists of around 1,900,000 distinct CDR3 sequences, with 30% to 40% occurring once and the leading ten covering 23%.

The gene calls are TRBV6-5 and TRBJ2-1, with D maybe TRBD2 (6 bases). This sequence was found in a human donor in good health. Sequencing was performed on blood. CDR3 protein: CASSRRGLANEQFF. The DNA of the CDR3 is TGTGCCAGCAGTAGGAGGGGCCTCGCGAATGAGCAGTTCTTC.